The 22 T cell receptor beta chains presented below share a single source sample, sequenced in a study of low-dose radiotherapy and immunotherapy resistance in tumors. First-strand cDNA used TRAV- and TRBV-specific primers, covering alpha and beta chains. TCR amplification used 20 to 25 PCR cycles, a constant-region primer and a V-primer adapter. TCRdb reanalysed the reads using MiXCR and keeps one entry per CDR3 protein. The sample records 85,000 to 95,000 distinct CDR3 sequences, approximately 22% being singletons. Time point in this sample: after trial treatment. The treatment: LDRT plus nivolumab, ipilimumab, low-dose cyclophosphamide and aspirin (RACIN trial). Source: PBMCs, taken after low-dose radiotherapy plus immunotherapy. All receptors derive from a female donor with ovarian cancer.

This clonotype showed up many times. The gene calls are TRBV5-1 and TRBJ1-5, with TRBD1 as a possible D gene (5 bases). CDR1 SGHRS and CDR2 YFSETQ come from the germline V gene. The germline V and J ends were trimmed by 0 bases and 4 bases, with 14 bases remaining between them. The CDR3 extends over 16 amino acids. In nucleotides, the CDR3 is TGCGCCAGCAGCTTGGACGGGGGTGTAGCAAATCAGCCCCAGCATTTT. Amino acid sequence: CASSLDGGVANQPQHF.

Concerning this clonotype itself: This sequence is one base from a far larger clone and is likely a read error. This chain links TRBV28 with TRBJ2-7; perhaps TRBD1 as D (7 bases). The V gene lost 4 bases and the J gene lost 7 bases, with 23 bases spanning the gap. The CDR3 runs to 16 residues. Looked up from germline, CDR1 is MDHEN and CDR2 is SYDVKM. Here the CDR3 reads CASSWGRRGPYNEQYF. The CDR3 DNA reads TGTGCCAGCAGTTGGGGGAGGAGGGGGCCTTACAATGAGCAGTACTTC.

Of note for this clonotype: This probably arose from a read error, given a far larger clone one base away. V usage is TRBV6-8 and J usage is TRBJ2-7; D uncertain. CDR1 is MNHGY and CDR2 is SAAAGT in the germline V gene. The CDR3 totals 11 residues. The V and J ends lost 9 bases and 0 bases respectively, with 6 bases between them. In DNA form, the CDR3 reads TGTGCCAGAAGGAGCTCCTACGAGCAGTACTTC. It translates to CARRSSYEQYF.

This clonotype appeared many times. The V call is TRBV3-1, the J call TRBJ2-7; 8 bases align to TRBD1. The CDR3 is 16 residues long. CDR1 is LGHDT, CDR2 YNNKEL, per germline (reference sequence). The J segment lost 2 bases and the V segment lost 7 bases, leaving 13 bases of the junction unmatched. CDR3 in amino acids: CASTPDWTGTPYEQYF. The CDR3 DNA reads as TGTGCCAGCACCCCCGACTGGACAGGGACCCCCTACGAGCAGTACTTC.

This clonotype showed up just a few times. The chain combines TRBV30 with TRBJ2-1; 11 bases agree with TRBD2. CDR1 GTSNPN and CDR2 SVGIG come from the germline V gene (reference sequence). CDR3 length: 15 amino acids. Trimming took 4 bases from V and 1 from J; bases not matched to a gene: 3. This CDR3 reads CAWKVAGGSYNEQFF. The CDR3 bases are TGTGCCTGGAAGGTAGCGGGAGGGTCCTACAATGAGCAGTTCTTC.

This clonotype was seen many times. The chain is built from TRBV6-6 and TRBJ2-1; TRBD2 aligns across 10 bases. The V gene end was trimmed by 2 bases and the J gene end by 9 bases; junction bases not matched to a gene: 7. This CDR3 comprises 15 residues. CDR1 and CDR2 from the germline V gene are MNHNY and SVGAGI (reference sequence). The CDR3 is CASSYERGGSGEQFF. In DNA form, the CDR3 reads TGTGCCAGCAGTTACGAGCGGGGGGGTTCGGGTGAGCAGTTCTTC.

This clonotype came up many times. The chain is built from TRBV19 and TRBJ1-1; no clear D gene. The CDR3 totals 13 residues. Looked up from germline, CDR1 is LNHDA and CDR2 is SQIVND (reference sequence). The V gene lost 4 bases and the J gene lost 0 bases, with 6 bases spanning the gap. CDR3 region: CASSTPMNTEAFF. The CDR3 coding sequence is TGTGCCAGTAGTACCCCGATGAACACTGAAGCTTTCTTT.

CDR3 loop: CASSATGGHEQYF. CDR3 nucleotides: TGTGCCAGCAGTGCCACAGGGGGCCACGAGCAGTACTTC. The chain uses TRBV6-1 and TRBJ2-7, with 9 positions matching TRBD1. The junction had 3 bases not matched to a gene; V was cut back by 4 bases and J by 5 bases. The CDR3 is 13 amino acids. Germline-derived CDR1 and CDR2 are MNHNS and SASEGT.

The sample holds many counts of this clonotype. CDR3 sequence: CASSLQGTYYGYTF. In DNA, the CDR3 is TGTGCCAGCAGTTTACAGGGGACATACTATGGCTACACCTTC. The chain has TRBV27 and TRBJ1-2; D possibly corresponds to TRBD1 (6 bases). The germline V gene has CDR1 MNHEY and CDR2 SMNVEV (reference sequence). The CDR3 is 14 amino acids. Trimming left V 2 bases short and J 3 bases short, with 10 bases between.

This clonotype appeared a few times. The V gene is TRBV5-1, the J gene TRBJ2-1; 9 bases are a match to TRBD1. The CDR3 loop spans 15 amino acids. The germline V gene encodes CDR1 SGHRS and CDR2 YFSETQ. V lost 4 bases, J lost 5 bases, and 7 bases stayed unmatched. CDR3 nucleotides: TGCGCCAGCAGCCCAGGACAGGGGCTCAACAATGAGCAGTTCTTC. This encodes CASSPGQGLNNEQFF. The whole variable domain, filled in from reference TRBV5-1 and TRBJ2-1, reads KAGVTQTPRYLIKTRGQQVTLSCSPISGHRSVSWYQQTPGQGLQFLFEYFSETQRNKGNFPGRFSGRQFSNSRSEMNVSTLELGDSALYLCASSPGQGLNNEQFFGPGTRLTVL.

As for this clonotype: A far larger clone is one nucleotide away, so this likely arose from a read error. The CDR3 DNA reads as TGCGCCAGCAGCCCTCTGGCGGGAGGGAGCTCCTACAATGAGCAGTACTTC. Amino acids: CASSPLAGGSSYNEQYF. This rearrangement joins TRBV4-1 to TRBJ2-7, with TRBD2 matching over 9 bases. Germline values: CDR1 MGHRA, CDR2 YSYEKL. V was clipped by 4 bases and J by 7 bases; unmatched bases: 17. The CDR3 is made up of 17 amino acids.

This clonotype was seen repeatedly, ten times or more. The chain carries TRBV12-5 and TRBJ2-1, with D perhaps assigned TRBD1 or TRBD2 (5 bases each). The CDR3 contains 14 residues. Trimming took off 5 bases at V and 0 bases at J, with 8 bases between the two ends. Per germline, CDR1 LGHNT and CDR2 FRNRAP. In nucleotides, the CDR3 is TGTGCTAGTGGTAAGGGGAGCTCCTACAATGAGCAGTTCTTC. This translates into CASGKGSSYNEQFF. The variable domain in full, completed from reference TRBV12-5 and TRBJ2-1, reads DARVTQTPRHKVTEMGQEVTMRCQPILGHNTVFWYRQTMMQGLELLAYFRNRAPLDDSGMPKDRFSAEMPDATLATLKIQPSEPRDSAVYFCASGKGSSYNEQFFGPGTRLTVL.

A remark on this clonotype: A single base is all that separates this from a far larger clone, so a read error is likely. The chain couples TRBV4-3 to TRBJ2-5; a weak D match, TRBD1 (6 bases). V dropped 4 bases and J dropped 11 bases, with 26 bases sitting between them. The CDR3 extends over 16 amino acids. Germline lookup yields CDR1 LGHNA and CDR2 YSLEER. The CDR3 sequence: CASSRDYRDAYNEQYF. The CDR3 region has the DNA TGCGCCAGCAGCCGAGATTACAGGGACGCCTACAATGAGCAGTACTTC.

This clonotype turned up a few times. The chain is built from TRBV11-2 and TRBJ1-3; D may be TRBD1 (5 bases). CDR1 is SGHAT, CDR2 FQNNGV, per germline. Trimming stripped 0 bases from V and 0 bases from J, with 18 bases between. CDR3 length: 19 residues. The CDR3: CASSLESGQSPFSGNTIYF. The CDR3 DNA reads as TGTGCCAGCAGCTTAGAGTCTGGACAAAGCCCCTTCTCTGGAAACACCATATATTTT.

There are many counts of this clonotype. The CDR3 reads CASRREGREKLFF. The CDR3 coding sequence is TGTGCCAGCAGGAGGGAAGGGCGCGAAAAACTGTTTTTT. The chain combines TRBV2 with TRBJ1-4; D gene ambiguous. This CDR3 is built from 13 residues. V was trimmed by 6 bases and J by 8 bases, leaving 13 bases between them. In germline, CDR1 is SNHLY, CDR2 FYNNEI.

Concerning this clonotype itself: Being one base from a much bigger clone, this may be a read error. The CDR3 end shows no conserved phenylalanine or tryptophan, and so a read error is likely. The V call is TRBV6-5, the J call TRBJ1-5, with D perhaps TRBD1 (5 bases). CDR1 and CDR2 from the germline V gene are MNHEY and SVGAGI. The CDR3 totals 14 residues. V lost 8 bases and J lost 5, with 16 bases in between. The CDR3 is CASRPTGTDQPQHS. The CDR3 DNA reads TGTGCCAGCCGCCCGACGGGGACCGATCAGCCCCAGCATTCT.

This clonotype was seen ten or more times. The chain uses TRBV27 and TRBJ2-7; a weak D match, TRBD2 (6 bases). The CDR3 has 18 residues. Germline V CDR1 and CDR2: MNHEY, SMNVEV (reference sequence). Trimming took 5 bases from V and 9 from J, leaving 32 bases between them. CDR3 protein: CASSPTRGSLVLATRQYF. The CDR3 DNA reads as TGTGCCAGCAGTCCGACTCGTGGCTCCTTGGTTCTAGCGACTCGGCAGTACTTC.

This clonotype was seen repeatedly, ten times or more. V is TRBV28 and J is TRBJ1-2; 7 bases fit TRBD1. With 6 bases clipped from V and 4 bases from J, the junction kept 5 bases outside the gene matches. CDR3 length: 13 amino acids. Germline loops: CDR1 MDHEN, CDR2 SYDVKM. CDR3 DNA sequence: TGTGCCAGCAGCCGGGGACAGAGCTATGGCTACACCTTC. Encoded protein: CASSRGQSYGYTF.

This clonotype was observed many times. The CDR3 DNA reads as TGTGCCAGCAGCCAAGGTGGGAACACCGGGGAGCTGTTTTTT. As protein: CASSQGGNTGELFF. The gene calls are TRBV7-9 and TRBJ2-2; D is unresolved. The CDR3 covers 14 residues. Trimming removed 5 bases at V and 1 base at J, with 8 bases between. Germline CDR1 SEHNR, CDR2 FQNEAQ (reference sequence).

A few counts support this clonotype. The chain uses TRBV14 and TRBJ2-7, with no clear D. Germline V gene lookup returns CDR1 SGHDN and CDR2 FVKESK. With 0 bases removed from V and 7 bases from J, the gap between germline ends came to 10 bases. CDR3 length: 13 amino acids. The CDR3 protein is CASSQDSLSEQYF. CDR3 DNA: TGTGCCAGCAGCCAAGATAGTTTGTCGGAGCAGTACTTC.

This clonotype was seen a few times. This chain joins TRBV7-8 and TRBJ2-3; 13 bases are a match to TRBD2. The germline V gene has CDR1 SGHVS and CDR2 FQNEAQ. This CDR3 is 17 amino acids long. V trimming: 4 bases; J trimming: 3 bases; junction bases outside the gene matches: 7. The CDR3 DNA is TGTGCCAGCAGCTCCCTCGGGACTAGCGGGAATACAGATACGCAGTATTTT. Translated, it gives CASSSLGTSGNTDTQYF.

Turning to this clonotype: Since a far larger clone is one base different, this is likely a read error. The chain links TRBV12-3 or TRBV12-4 to TRBJ1-5; the match to TRBD1 covers 7 bases. With V trimmed by 6 bases and J by 7 bases, 15 bases remained unmatched. The CDR3 runs to 16 residues. CDR3 nucleotide sequence: TGTGCCAGCAGATACCAGGGGGGGGGTAAGCGCCAGCCCCAGCATTTT. This sequence encodes CASRYQGGGKRQPQHF.